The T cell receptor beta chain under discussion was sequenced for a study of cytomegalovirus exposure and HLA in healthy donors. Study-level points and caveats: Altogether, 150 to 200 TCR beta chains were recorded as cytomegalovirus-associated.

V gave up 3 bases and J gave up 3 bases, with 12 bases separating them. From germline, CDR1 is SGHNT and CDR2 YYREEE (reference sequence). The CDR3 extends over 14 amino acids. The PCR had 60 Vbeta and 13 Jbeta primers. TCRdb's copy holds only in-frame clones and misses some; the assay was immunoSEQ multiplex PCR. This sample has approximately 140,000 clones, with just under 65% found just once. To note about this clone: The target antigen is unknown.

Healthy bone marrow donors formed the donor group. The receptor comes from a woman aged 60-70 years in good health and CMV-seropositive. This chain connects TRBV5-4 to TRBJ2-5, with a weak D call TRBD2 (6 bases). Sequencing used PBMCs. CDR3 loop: CASSSPWGEETQYF. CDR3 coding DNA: TGTGCCAGCAGCTCCCCTTGGGGGGAAGAGACCCAGTACTTC.